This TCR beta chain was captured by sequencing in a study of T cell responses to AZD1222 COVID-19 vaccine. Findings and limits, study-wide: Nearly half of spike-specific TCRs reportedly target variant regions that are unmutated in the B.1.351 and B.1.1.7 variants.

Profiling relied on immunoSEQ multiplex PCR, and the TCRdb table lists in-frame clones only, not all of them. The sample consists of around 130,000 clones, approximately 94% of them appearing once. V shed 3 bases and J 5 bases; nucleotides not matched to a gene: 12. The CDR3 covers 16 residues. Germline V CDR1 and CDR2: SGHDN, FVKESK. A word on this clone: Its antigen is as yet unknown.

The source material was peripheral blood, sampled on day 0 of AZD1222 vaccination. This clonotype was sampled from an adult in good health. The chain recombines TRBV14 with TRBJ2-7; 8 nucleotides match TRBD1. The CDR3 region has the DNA TGTGCCAGCAGCCAGGTACCCGGCAGGGGGCTAGACGAGCAGTACTTC. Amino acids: CASSQVPGRGLDEQYF.